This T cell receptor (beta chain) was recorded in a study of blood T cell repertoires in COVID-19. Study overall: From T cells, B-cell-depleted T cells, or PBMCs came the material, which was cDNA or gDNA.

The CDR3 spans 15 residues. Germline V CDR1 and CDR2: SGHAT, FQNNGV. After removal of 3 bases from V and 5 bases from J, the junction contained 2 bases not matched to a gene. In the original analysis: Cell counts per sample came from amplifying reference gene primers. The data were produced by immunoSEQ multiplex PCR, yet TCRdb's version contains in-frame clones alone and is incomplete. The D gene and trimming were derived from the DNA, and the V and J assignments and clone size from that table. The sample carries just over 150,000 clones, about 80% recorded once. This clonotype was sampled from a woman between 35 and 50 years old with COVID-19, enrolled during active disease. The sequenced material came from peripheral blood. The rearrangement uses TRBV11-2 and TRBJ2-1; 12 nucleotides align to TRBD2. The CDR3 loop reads CASSFWTSGDNEQFF. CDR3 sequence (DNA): TGTGCCAGCAGCTTTTGGACTAGCGGGGACAATGAGCAGTTCTTC.